What follows describes a single T cell receptor beta chain. The source of the sample is a study of T-cell reconstitution after alpha-beta-depleted transplantation in children. V lost 2 bases and J lost 3, with 10 bases in between. The CDR3 runs to 14 residues. A TCRbeta library incorporating unique molecular identifiers was prepared. TCRdb used MiXCR to reprocess the PCR reads, holding one entry per CDR3 protein. The sample has over 400,000 distinct CDR3 sequences; around 46% are singletons. The sample here was PBMCs, taken before TCRalphabeta/CD19-depleted stem cell transplant. V usage is TRBV12-3 or TRBV12-4 and J usage is TRBJ1-1, with D perhaps matching TRBD1 (5 bases). The sequence was obtained from a girl aged 2-10 years with aplastic anemia, due to receive a stem cell transplant. CDR3 nucleotide sequence: TGTGCCAGCAGTTTACGGGGCACGGACACTGAAGCTTTCTTT. It translates to CASSLRGTDTEAFF.